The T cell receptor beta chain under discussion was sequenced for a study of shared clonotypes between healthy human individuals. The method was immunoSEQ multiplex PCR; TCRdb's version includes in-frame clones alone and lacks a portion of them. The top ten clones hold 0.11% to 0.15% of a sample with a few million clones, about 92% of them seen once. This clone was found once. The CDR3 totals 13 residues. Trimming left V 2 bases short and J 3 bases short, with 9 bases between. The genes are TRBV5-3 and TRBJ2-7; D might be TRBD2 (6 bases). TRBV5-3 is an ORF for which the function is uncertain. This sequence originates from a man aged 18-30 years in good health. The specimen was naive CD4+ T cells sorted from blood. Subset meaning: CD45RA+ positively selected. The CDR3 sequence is CARSLKEGYEQYF. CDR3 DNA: TGTGCCAGAAGCTTAAAGGAGGGCTACGAGCAGTACTTC.